The 10 T cell receptor beta chains listed next were all sequenced from one sample in a study of CD8 T cell repertoires and HIV-1 epitope variants. Some clones are missing from TCRdb's copy, which holds only in-frame ones; the method was immunoSEQ multiplex PCR. The sample records about 90,000 clones, roughly four fifths being singletons. The sample comprised uncultured baseline CD8+ T cells from peripheral blood mononuclear cells (PBMCs). The receptor source for this set is a male donor with HIV.

On this clone itself: This specimen includes other DNA sequences encoding the same CDR3. The chain uses TRBV9 and TRBJ1-1; D gene unclear. The CDR3 covers 13 residues. Germline CDR1 reads SGDLS; CDR2 reads YYNGEE. V was shortened by 0 bases and J by 2 bases, with 5 bases between the two germline ends. The CDR3 protein is CASSVAINTEAFF. The DNA of the CDR3 is TGTGCCAGCAGCGTAGCTATAAACACTGAAGCTTTCTTT.

The rearrangement links TRBV5-6 to TRBJ1-5; D remains ambiguous. Germline lookup yields CDR1 SGHDT and CDR2 YYEEEE. The V end lost 4 bases, the J end lost 7 bases, and 9 bases lay between the germline ends. The CDR3 sequence is 12 residues long. The CDR3 here is CASSTFAQPQHF. Written as DNA, the CDR3 is TGTGCCAGCAGCACTTTTGCCCAGCCCCAGCATTTT.

This clone was counted only a few times. The chain couples TRBV4-3 to TRBJ1-2, with D unresolved. Trimming pared 4 bases from V and 5 bases from J, leaving 23 bases between. The CDR3 loop spans 17 amino acids. In germline, CDR1 is LGHNA, CDR2 YSLEER. The CDR3 DNA reads as TGCGCCAGCAGCCGAACAATATTACCAACCTCGGGGTATGGCTACACCTTC. The encoded protein is CASSRTILPTSGYGYTF.

The chain employs TRBV7-6 and TRBJ1-3; D is perhaps TRBD1 (5 bases). CDR1 is SGHVS and CDR2 is FNYEAQ in the germline V gene. The CDR3 has 19 residues. The ends were cut back, 2 bases at V and 0 bases at J, with 20 bases in the middle. The CDR3 sequence: CASSLYVADRLTSGNTIYF. The CDR3 region has the DNA TGTGCCAGCAGCTTATATGTTGCCGACAGACTAACCTCTGGAAACACCATATATTTT.

This clone has only a few counts. The chain joins TRBV2 to TRBJ2-5; 9 positions agree with TRBD1. J lost 4 bases, V lost 4 bases, and 4 bases had no gene match. The CDR3 consists of 14 residues. CDR1 is SNHLY and CDR2 is FYNNEI in the germline V gene. CDR3 bases: TGTGCCAGCAGTGCCCAGGGACAGGGAGAGACCCAGTACTTC. This sequence encodes CASSAQGQGETQYF.

CDR3 nucleotide sequence: TGTGCCAGCAGTGAACCGGCCAGCGGCAGGGGGCCGCAGTTCTTC. Translation: CASSEPASGRGPQFF. V gene TRBV6-1 combines with J gene TRBJ2-1; 8 bases are a match to TRBD1. The CDR3 is made up of 15 amino acids. Looked up from germline, CDR1 is MNHNS and CDR2 is SASEGT. V gave up 2 bases and J gave up 12 bases; unmatched junction bases: 12.

This clone is large in the sample. The CDR3: CASSQEPGAGALSSYEQYF. As DNA, the CDR3 is TGCGCCAGCAGCCAAGAGCCGGGAGCGGGCGCCCTGAGCTCCTACGAGCAGTACTTC. The rearrangement links TRBV4-3 to TRBJ2-7; maybe TRBD2 (6 bases). This CDR3 is built from 19 residues. Trimming took off 0 bases at V and 0 bases at J, with 21 bases between the two ends. Germline-derived CDR1 and CDR2 are LGHNA and YSLEER.

The rearrangement links TRBV14 to TRBJ2-1; no definite D call. The CDR3 extends over 12 amino acids. V lost 9 bases and J lost 6, with 12 bases in between. Germline V lookup: CDR1 SGHDN, CDR2 FVKESK. DNA for the CDR3: TGTGCCAGTACCCACAGTGGCAATGAGCAGTTCTTC. This codes for CASTHSGNEQFF.

This clone was seen a single time. The CDR3 DNA reads TGCGCCAGCAGAGAGCAGGGCCTCTCCTACAATGAGCAGTTCTTC. Protein: CASREQGLSYNEQFF. The chain employs TRBV5-1 and TRBJ2-1, with D perhaps TRBD1 (5 bases). Trimming took 5 bases from V and 0 from J, leaving 12 bases between them. The CDR3 loop spans 15 amino acids. In germline, CDR1 is SGHRS, CDR2 YFSETQ.

J is TRBJ1-2 and V is TRBV7-8; perhaps TRBD1 as D (5 bases). This CDR3 spans 14 amino acids. V was clipped by 7 bases and J by 3 bases, with 15 bases between them. Germline lookup yields CDR1 SGHVS and CDR2 FQNEAQ. CDR3 sequence (DNA): TGTGCCAGCACCCAGGTGGGGCCAGACTATGGCTACACCTTC. The encoded protein is CASTQVGPDYGYTF. Full variable domain (missing parts from reference TRBV7-8 and TRBJ1-2): GAGVSQSPRYKVAKRGQDVALRCDPISGHVSLFWYQQALGQGPEFLTYFQNEAQLDKSGLPSDRFFAERPEGSVSTLKIQRTQQEDSAVYLCASTQVGPDYGYTFGSGTRLTVV.